This TCR beta chain was sequenced for a study of shared clonotypes between healthy human individuals. Notes on the study in general: An anticipated effect of sequencing depth on clonotype sharing among donors was recognized.

In the authors' methods: Junction-only immunoSEQ data arrived without quality scores, meaning filtering differed. Repertoires were generated with immunoSEQ multiplex PCR, while TCRdb's copy carries only in-frame clones and drops some. D and trimming were read from the DNA, whereas the V and J calls and clone size are those reported in that table. The sample yields around 530,000 clones, roughly 72% seen once. Of note for this clone: The antigen remains undetermined.

The junction had 7 bases not matched to a gene; V was cut back by 2 bases and J by 8 bases. Germline CDR1 and CDR2: SEHNR and FQNEAQ (reference sequence). The CDR3 sequence is 15 residues long. Donors were healthy HIV-negative adults without recently reported acute infections or vaccinations. This chain connects TRBV7-9 to TRBJ1-4; TRBD1 matches 8 bases. This receptor was identified in a woman between 40 and 50 years old in good health. Some clones in this sample may be carry-over from other donors' samples. Source material: PBMCs. The CDR3 DNA reads TGTGCCAGCAGCTTATGGCAGGGGGCGAACGAAAAACTGTTTTTT. This codes for CASSLWQGANEKLFF.